This T cell receptor (beta chain) was documented in a study of shared clonotypes between healthy human individuals (dated by TCRdb to the early 2020s). For the study in its entirety: A couple of women and a few men aged 18 to 49 years were included in the cohort. To estimate repertoire size and how much clonotype sharing occurs between individuals, the study deeply sequenced the blood TCR repertoires of a handful of healthy adults. For each donor, CD4 naive and CD4 memory were each run on three plates, CD8 naive on two plates, and CD8 memory on one plate. To increase sequencing depth and limit assay-specific biases, different laboratories used diverse techniques to prepare libraries and sequence TCR repertoires. Each donor's leukapheresis produced roughly between about 0.85 and 10 billion PBMCs. What the study reported, not specific to this receptor: Compared with non-shared clonotypes, clonotypes shared by all four sorted-subset donors had higher generation probabilities. Sampling was limited to blood, and TCR repertoires in tissue likely differ from TCR repertoires in blood. Based on pairwise subsampling, the degree of clonotype sharing among donors was expected to be affected by sequencing depth. The small number of donors limited the genetic and exposure-history diversity represented. Roughly 5% of naive CD4, roughly 3.6% of naive CD8, around 2.3% of memory CD4, and approximately 0.39% of memory CD8 clonotypes were shared across four donors. Rarefaction of sorted-subset datasets indicated incomplete sequencing despite the large sequencing depth. Naive subsets generally had larger estimated clonotype richness than memory subsets did.

Concerning this clone itself: The target of this receptor is not known. No base quality information exists; no much larger clone differs at one position.

V lost 2 bases and J lost 0 bases; the stretch between them is 11 bases long. The CDR3 holds 15 amino acids from the cysteine to the phenylalanine. Only the CDR3 part of the read is kept: 45 bases, read in frame from the first base. The CDR1 and CDR2 encoded by the germline V gene are MDHEN and SYDVKM. The donors were healthy, HIV-negative adults with no recently reported acute infections or vaccinations. Only Caucasian adults living in Nashville, Tennessee, USA were represented among the donors. Magnetic negative selection was used to enrich CD4+ T cells, after which naive cells were positively selected on CD45RA and the negative fraction became the memory subset. Blood was obtained by leukapheresis, after which PBMCs were separated by Ficoll-Histopaque density gradient centrifugation and cryopreserved in liquid nitrogen vapor phase. Analytical flow cytometry was used to check the purity and quantity of every magnetically sorted T cell population. Each sorted fraction had its genomic DNA isolated and then quantified by UV absorbance on a Nanodrop 2000c.

Using the deep immunoSEQ assay, multiplex PCR amplified TCR CDR3 regions from genomic DNA. Extracted genomic DNA from each cell subset was distributed evenly across all wells of several immunoSEQ 96-well plates, and each plate was treated as a replicate. For sorted subsets, about 200 ng genomic DNA, equal to some 30,000 T cell genomes, was loaded into each replicate PCR. The purified libraries were quantified using a Qubit 3.0 fluorometer, sized with a Bioanalyzer 2100, and then quantified again using the KAPA Library Quantification kit. A separate single-read 150-cycle Illumina NextSeq 550 flow cell was used to sequence each immunoSEQ 96-well plate. Regarding the original processing steps: Because only junctional sequences without quality scores were contained in the immunoSEQ output, filtering matching that applied to full-length reads could not be performed. To assign V/J genes and CDR3, sequences were annotated using PyIR, a Python wrapper for IgBLAST v1.9, with IMGT germline references. Any read was removed if the V/J assignment was weak (E-value above 1e-6), the CDR3 was missing, or the read contained stop codons, out-of-frame junctions, or ambiguous translated residues. V3J clonotypes were defined as sequences sharing the same inferred V gene, J gene, and CDR3 amino acid sequence. Percentage overlap between repertoires was computed as shared unique clonotypes divided by the size of the smaller repertoire. RTK rarefaction, the Chao1 estimator, and Recon v2.1 estimates of unobserved clonotypes were used to assess repertoire richness. Generation probabilities were computed with OLGA for all TCRbeta clonotypes obtained by the gDNA method from a few donors. Entries here come from immuneACCESS through TCRdb and include only in-frame sequences with V and J called. Some clones fail to appear in such tables; in the studies checked, an unresolved V gene covers under half of the shortfall, and the cause of the remainder is unknown. V, J and clone size reflect that table, while D and trimming were determined from the DNA. This sample holds hundreds of thousands of clones; approximately 97% were observed only once. Together, the top ten hold 0.057% of the sample.

What was sequenced was naive CD4+ T cells sorted from blood. The sample's cell subset or site label is to be understood as: CD45RA+ positively selected. The receptor's source is a woman in her 30s in good health. The rearrangement joined TRBV28 to TRBJ2-7; the D gene cannot be resolved beyond TRBD1 or TRBD2, each matching 5 bases. The DNA sequence is given as TGTGCCAGCAGTTTAACGGGACGGAGCTCCTACGAGCAGTACTTC. The translation is CASSLTGRSSYEQYF.